This T cell receptor beta chain was obtained from a study of vaccination effects on CD4 cells after COVID-19. Study outcomes and limitations: The study got few convalescent patients and did not collect any early post-infection timepoints.

Viral peptide pools were used in the ViraFEST assay to expand antigen-specific CD4+ T cells, and sequencing came afterward. Subsequent to roughly 9 days of culture, CD4+ T cells were isolated. The healthy vaccine recipients, who had no prior SARS-CoV-2 infection, showed negative nucleocapsid antibodies. The table came from immunoSEQ multiplex PCR; TCRdb's copy has only in-frame clones and leaves some out. The sample lists about 27,000 clones; under 75% were seen once. As to this clone: Its antigen is unidentified.

The receptor comes from a human donor who received a COVID-19 vaccine. The material was CD4+ T cells from PBMCs cultured with SARS-CoV-2 spike peptides, obtained before COVID-19 vaccination.

The CDR3 DNA sequence: TGTGCCAGCAGTCCGGTAACTAGCGGGAGTTGGAACACCGGGGAGCTGTTTTTT. Its translation: CASSPVTSGSWNTGELFF. The rearrangement links TRBV6-6 to TRBJ2-2; 11 bases are a match to TRBD2. This CDR3 has 18 residues. Germline CDR1 MNHNY, CDR2 SVGAGI (reference sequence). V shed 5 bases, J shed 1 base, and the junction held 9 bases outside the gene matches.